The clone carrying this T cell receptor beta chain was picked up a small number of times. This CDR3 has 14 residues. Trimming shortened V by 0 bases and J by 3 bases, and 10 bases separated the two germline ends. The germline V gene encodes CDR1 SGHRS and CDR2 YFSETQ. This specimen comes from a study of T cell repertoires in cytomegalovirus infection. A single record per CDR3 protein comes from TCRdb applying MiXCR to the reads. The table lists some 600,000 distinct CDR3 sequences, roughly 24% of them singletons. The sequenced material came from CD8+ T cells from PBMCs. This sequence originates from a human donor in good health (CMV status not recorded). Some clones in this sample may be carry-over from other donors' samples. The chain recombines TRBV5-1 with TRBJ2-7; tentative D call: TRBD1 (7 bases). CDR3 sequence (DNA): TGCGCCAGCAGCTTGGCAGGGGGGCACTACGAGCAGTACTTC. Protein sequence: CASSLAGGHYEQYF.